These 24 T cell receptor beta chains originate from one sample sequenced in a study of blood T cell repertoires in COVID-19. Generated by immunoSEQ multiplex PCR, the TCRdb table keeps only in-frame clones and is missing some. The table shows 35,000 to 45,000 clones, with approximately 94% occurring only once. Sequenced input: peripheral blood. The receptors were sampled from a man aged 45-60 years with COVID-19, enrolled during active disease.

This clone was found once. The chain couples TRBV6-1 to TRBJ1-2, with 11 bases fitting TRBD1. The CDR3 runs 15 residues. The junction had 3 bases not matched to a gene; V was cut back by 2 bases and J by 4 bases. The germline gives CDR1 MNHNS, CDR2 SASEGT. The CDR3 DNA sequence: TGTGCCAGCAGTGAACTCGGACAGGGGGCCTATGGCTACACCTTC. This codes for CASSELGQGAYGYTF.

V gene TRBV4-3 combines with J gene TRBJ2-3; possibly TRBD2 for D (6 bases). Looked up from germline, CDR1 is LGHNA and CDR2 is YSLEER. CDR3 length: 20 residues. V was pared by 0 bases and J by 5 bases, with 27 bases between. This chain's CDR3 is CASSQEPAKWGEPSGDTQYF. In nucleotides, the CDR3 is TGCGCCAGCAGCCAAGAGCCCGCTAAATGGGGGGAGCCTTCGGGAGATACGCAGTATTTT.

The CDR3 loop is CASCFSWAASTDTQYF. Written as DNA, the CDR3 is TGTGCCAGCTGCTTCTCCTGGGCAGCTAGCACAGATACGCAGTATTTT. This chain connects TRBV28 to TRBJ2-3; D is uncertain. The CDR3 is made up of 16 amino acids. V dropped 8 bases and J dropped 0 bases, with 18 bases sitting between them. Germline loops: CDR1 MDHEN, CDR2 SYDVKM.

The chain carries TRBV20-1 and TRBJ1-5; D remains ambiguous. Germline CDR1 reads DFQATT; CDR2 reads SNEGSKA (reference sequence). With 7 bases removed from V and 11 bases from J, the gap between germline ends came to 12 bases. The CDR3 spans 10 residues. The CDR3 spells CSVSSESQHF. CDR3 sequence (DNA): TGCAGTGTTAGTAGCGAGTCCCAGCATTTT.

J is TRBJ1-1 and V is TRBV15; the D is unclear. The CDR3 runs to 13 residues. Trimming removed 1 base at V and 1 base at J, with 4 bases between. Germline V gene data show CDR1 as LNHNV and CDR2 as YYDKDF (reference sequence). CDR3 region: CATSRARNTEAFF. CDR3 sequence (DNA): TGTGCCACCAGCAGAGCCAGGAACACTGAAGCTTTCTTT.

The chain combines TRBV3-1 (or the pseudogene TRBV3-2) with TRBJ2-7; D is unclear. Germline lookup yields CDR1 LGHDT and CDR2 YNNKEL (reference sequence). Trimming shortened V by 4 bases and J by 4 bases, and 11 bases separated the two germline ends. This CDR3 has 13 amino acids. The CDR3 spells CASSLGNRYEQYF. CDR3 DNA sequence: TGTGCCAGCAGCCTAGGTAACAGATACGAGCAGTACTTC.

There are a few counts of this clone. CDR3 sequence: CASNPSRGMNSPLHF. The CDR3 region has the DNA TGTGCCAGCAACCCCAGCCGGGGGATGAATTCACCCCTCCACTTT. The chain uses TRBV27 and TRBJ1-6; possibly TRBD1 for D (5 bases). Trimming left V 7 bases short and J 7 bases short, with 17 bases between. Germline lookup yields CDR1 MNHEY and CDR2 SMNVEV (reference sequence). This CDR3 has 15 residues.

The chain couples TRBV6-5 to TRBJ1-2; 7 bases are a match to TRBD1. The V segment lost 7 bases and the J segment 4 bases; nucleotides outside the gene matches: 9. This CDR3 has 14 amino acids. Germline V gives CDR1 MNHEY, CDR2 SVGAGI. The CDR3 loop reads CASTQGGLAYGYTF. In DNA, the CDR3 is TGTGCCAGCACCCAGGGGGGTTTAGCCTATGGCTACACCTTC.

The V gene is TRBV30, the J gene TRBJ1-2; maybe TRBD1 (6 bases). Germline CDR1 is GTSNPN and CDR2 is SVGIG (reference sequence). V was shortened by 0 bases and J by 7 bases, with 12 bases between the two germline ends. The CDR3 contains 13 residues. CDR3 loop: CAWSVRAGAGYTF. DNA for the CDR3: TGTGCCTGGAGTGTACGGGCAGGGGCTGGCTACACCTTC.

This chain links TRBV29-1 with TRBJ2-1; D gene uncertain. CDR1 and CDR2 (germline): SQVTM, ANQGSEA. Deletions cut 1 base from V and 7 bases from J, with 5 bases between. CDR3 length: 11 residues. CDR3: CSVEAVNEQFF. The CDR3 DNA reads TGCAGCGTTGAAGCGGTTAATGAGCAGTTCTTC.

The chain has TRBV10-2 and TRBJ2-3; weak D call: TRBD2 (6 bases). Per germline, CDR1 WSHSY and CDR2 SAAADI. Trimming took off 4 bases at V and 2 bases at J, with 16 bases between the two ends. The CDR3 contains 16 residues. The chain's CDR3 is CASSGSTRGLTDTQYF. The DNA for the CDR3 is TGCGCCAGCAGTGGGAGTACCCGGGGACTCACAGATACGCAGTATTTT.

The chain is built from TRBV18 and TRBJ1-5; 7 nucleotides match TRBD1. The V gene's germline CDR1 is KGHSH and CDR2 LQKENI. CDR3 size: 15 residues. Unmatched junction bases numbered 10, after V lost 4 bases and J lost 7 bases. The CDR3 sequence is CASSRTGTAEQPQHF. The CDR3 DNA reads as TGTGCCAGCTCACGAACCGGGACAGCAGAACAGCCCCAGCATTTT.

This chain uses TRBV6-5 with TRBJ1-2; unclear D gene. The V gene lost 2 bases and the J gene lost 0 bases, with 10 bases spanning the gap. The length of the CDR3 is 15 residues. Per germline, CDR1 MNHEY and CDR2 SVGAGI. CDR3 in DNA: TGTGCCAGCAGTTACGGGAGCCCAACTAACTATGGCTACACCTTC. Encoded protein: CASSYGSPTNYGYTF.

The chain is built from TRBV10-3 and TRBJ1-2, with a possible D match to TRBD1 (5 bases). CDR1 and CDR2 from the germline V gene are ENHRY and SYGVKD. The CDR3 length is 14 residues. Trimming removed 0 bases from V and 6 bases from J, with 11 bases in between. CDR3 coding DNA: TGTGCCATCAGTGAGTCCGGGGGGGACCATGGCTACACCTTC. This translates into CAISESGGDHGYTF.

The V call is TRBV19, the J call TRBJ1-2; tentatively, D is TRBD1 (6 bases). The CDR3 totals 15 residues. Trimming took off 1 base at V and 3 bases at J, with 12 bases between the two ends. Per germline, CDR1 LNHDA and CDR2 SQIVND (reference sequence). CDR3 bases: TGTGCCAGTAGTATAGGGCACAGGGCCGACTATGGCTACACCTTC. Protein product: CASSIGHRADYGYTF.

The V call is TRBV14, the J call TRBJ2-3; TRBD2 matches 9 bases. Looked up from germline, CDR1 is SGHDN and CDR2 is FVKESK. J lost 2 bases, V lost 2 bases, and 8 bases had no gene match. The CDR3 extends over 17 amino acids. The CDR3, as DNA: TGTGCCAGCAGCCAAAGATGGGCGGGAGGGTCCACAGATACGCAGTATTTT. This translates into CASSQRWAGGSTDTQYF.

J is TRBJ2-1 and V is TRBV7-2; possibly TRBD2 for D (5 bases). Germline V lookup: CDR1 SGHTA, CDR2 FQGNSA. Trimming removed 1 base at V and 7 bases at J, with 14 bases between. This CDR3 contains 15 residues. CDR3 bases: TGTGCCAGCAGCTTAGAGGAACTAGGCAGGAATGAGCAGTTCTTC. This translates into CASSLEELGRNEQFF. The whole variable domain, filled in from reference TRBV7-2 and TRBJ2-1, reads GAGVSQSPSNKVTEKGKDVELRCDPISGHTALYWYRQSLGQGLEFLIYFQGNSAPDKSGLPSDRFSAERTGGSVSTLTIQRTQQEDSAVYLCASSLEELGRNEQFFGPGTRLTVL.

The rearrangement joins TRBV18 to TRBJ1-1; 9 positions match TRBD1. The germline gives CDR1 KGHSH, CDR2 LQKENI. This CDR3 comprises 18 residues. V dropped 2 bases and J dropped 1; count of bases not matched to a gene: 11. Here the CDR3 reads CASSPRVRQGEKNTEAFF. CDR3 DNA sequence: TGTGCCAGCTCACCAAGAGTCCGACAGGGGGAGAAGAACACTGAAGCTTTCTTT.

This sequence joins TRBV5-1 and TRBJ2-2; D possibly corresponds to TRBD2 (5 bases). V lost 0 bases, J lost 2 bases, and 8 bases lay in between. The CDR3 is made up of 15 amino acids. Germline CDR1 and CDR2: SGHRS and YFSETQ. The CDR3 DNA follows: TGCGCCAGCAGCTTGGTACGGACTAACACCGGGGAGCTGTTTTTT. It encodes CASSLVRTNTGELFF.

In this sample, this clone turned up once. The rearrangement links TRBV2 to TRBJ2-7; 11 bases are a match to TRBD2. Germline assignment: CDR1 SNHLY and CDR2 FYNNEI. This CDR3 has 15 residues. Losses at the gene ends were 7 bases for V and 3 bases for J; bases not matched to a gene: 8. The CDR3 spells CASNSRTSGYYEQYF. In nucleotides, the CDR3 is TGTGCCAGCAACTCAAGGACTAGCGGGTACTACGAGCAGTACTTC. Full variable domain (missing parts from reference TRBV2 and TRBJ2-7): EPEVTQTPSHQVTQMGQEVILRCVPISNHLYFYWYRQILGQKVEFLVSFYNNEISEKSEIFDDQFSVERPDGSNFTLKIRSTKLEDSAMYFCASNSRTSGYYEQYFGPGTRLTVT.

CDR3 protein: CASSVTSAPDSPLHF. The CDR3 nucleotides read TGTGCCAGCAGCGTGACATCAGCCCCGGATTCACCCCTCCACTTT. The chain employs TRBV5-4 and TRBJ1-6; no reliable D call. CDR1 and CDR2 from the germline V gene are SGHNT and YYREEE (reference sequence). Trimming cost V 4 bases and J 8 bases, with 16 bases left between them. The CDR3 is made up of 15 amino acids.

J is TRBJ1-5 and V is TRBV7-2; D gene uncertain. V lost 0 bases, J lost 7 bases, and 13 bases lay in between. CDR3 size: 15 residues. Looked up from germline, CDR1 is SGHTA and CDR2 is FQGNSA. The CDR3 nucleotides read TGTGCCAGCAGCTTAGCGATTGGAGGGTTCCAGCCCCAGCATTTT. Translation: CASSLAIGGFQPQHF.

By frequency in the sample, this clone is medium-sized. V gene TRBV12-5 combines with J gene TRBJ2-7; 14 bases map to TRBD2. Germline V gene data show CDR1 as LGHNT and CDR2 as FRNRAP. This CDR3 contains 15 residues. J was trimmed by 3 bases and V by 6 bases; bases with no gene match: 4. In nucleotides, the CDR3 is TGTGCTAGTGGCAAGGGGACTAGCGGGAGCTACGAGCAGTACTTC. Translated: CASGKGTSGSYEQYF.

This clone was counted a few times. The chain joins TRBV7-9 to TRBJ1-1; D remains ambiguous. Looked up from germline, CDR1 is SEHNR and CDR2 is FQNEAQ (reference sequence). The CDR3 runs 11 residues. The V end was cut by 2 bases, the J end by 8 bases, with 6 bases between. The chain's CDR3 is CASSLNREAFF. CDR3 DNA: TGTGCCAGCAGCTTAAATCGGGAAGCTTTCTTT.